Listed below are T cell receptor beta chains from one sample, sequenced in a study of chemoradiotherapy in HPV16-positive cancers. Using immunoSEQ multiplex PCR, the repertoire was profiled, and TCRdb retains in-frame clones only, with some absent. The profile shows 20,000 to 25,000 clones, approximately 89% of them singletons. Sample: blood, taken from a patient who underwent chemoradiotherapy. These receptors were collected from a human donor with HPV-associated anogenital cancer. Both conserved end residues are part of each CDR3. Each record gives: D gene, V gene, J gene, clone size, CDR3 protein, CDR3 DNA. D genes are given only for firm matches. Size is stated for part of the rows, as once, few or many counts, or as a class when the clone is expanded.

d_gene: NA
v_gene: TRBV6-1
j_gene: TRBJ1-3
abundance: NA
CDR3aa: CASTSPTGPRNTIYF
CDR3nt: TGTGCCAGCACCTCCCCAACAGGGCCGCGAAACACCATATATTTT

d_gene: TRBD2
v_gene: TRBV7-8
j_gene: TRBJ2-1
abundance: NA
CDR3aa: CASSLLRWGGGREEFF
CDR3nt: TGTGCCAGCAGCCTTCTCCGGTGGGGGGGTGGTCGAGAGGAGTTCTTC

d_gene: NA
v_gene: TRBV5-1
j_gene: TRBJ1-1
abundance: NA
CDR3aa: CASSFEGRGTEAFF
CDR3nt: TGCGCCAGCAGCTTTGAGGGTCGGGGCACTGAAGCTTTCTTT

d_gene: TRBD2
v_gene: TRBV29-1
j_gene: TRBJ2-1
abundance: NA
CDR3aa: CSAASGPDNEQFF
CDR3nt: TGCAGCGCAGCTAGCGGGCCCGACAATGAGCAGTTCTTC

d_gene: TRBD1
v_gene: TRBV5-5
j_gene: TRBJ1-5
abundance: NA
CDR3aa: CASSLGTGGWSNQPQHF
CDR3nt: TGTGCCAGCAGCTTGGGGACAGGGGGTTGGAGCAATCAGCCCCAGCATTTT

d_gene: TRBD2
v_gene: TRBV7-8
j_gene: TRBJ2-7
abundance: NA
CDR3aa: CASSFAGGQYEQYF
CDR3nt: TGTGCCAGCAGCTTTGCGGGAGGACAATACGAGCAGTACTTC

d_gene: NA
v_gene: TRBV5-1
j_gene: TRBJ2-7
abundance: NA
CDR3aa: CASSPGLGAQGEQYF
CDR3nt: TGCGCCAGCAGCCCGGGGTTAGGGGCTCAGGGCGAGCAGTACTTC

d_gene: TRBD1
v_gene: TRBV27
j_gene: TRBJ2-2
abundance: few
CDR3aa: CASSPTPGQITGELFF
CDR3nt: TGTGCCAGCAGTCCAACACCGGGACAGATCACCGGGGAGCTGTTTTTT

d_gene: NA
v_gene: TRBV29-1
j_gene: TRBJ2-5
abundance: NA
CDR3aa: CSVQGGMGTQYF
CDR3nt: TGCAGCGTTCAGGGTGGGATGGGGACCCAGTACTTC

d_gene: NA
v_gene: TRBV15
j_gene: TRBJ2-3
abundance: NA
CDR3aa: CATSRDLIDTQYF
CDR3nt: TGTGCCACCAGCAGAGATCTTATCGATACGCAGTATTTT

d_gene: NA
v_gene: TRBV4-3
j_gene: TRBJ2-2
abundance: NA
CDR3aa: CASSQDLAYDTGELFF
CDR3nt: TGCGCCAGCAGCCAAGACCTGGCTTATGACACCGGGGAGCTGTTTTTT

d_gene: NA
v_gene: TRBV12-5
j_gene: TRBJ2-1
abundance: NA
CDR3aa: CASVPPAYNEQFF
CDR3nt: TGTGCTAGTGTTCCTCCAGCGTACAATGAGCAGTTCTTC

d_gene: TRBD1
v_gene: TRBV10-3
j_gene: TRBJ1-1
abundance: NA
CDR3aa: CAISERGTVNTEAFF
CDR3nt: TGTGCCATCAGTGAAAGGGGGACAGTGAACACTGAAGCTTTCTTT

d_gene: NA
v_gene: TRBV19
j_gene: TRBJ2-3
abundance: NA
CDR3aa: CATVPGSTDTQYF
CDR3nt: TGTGCCACCGTACCGGGGAGCACAGATACGCAGTATTTT

d_gene: TRBD1
v_gene: TRBV4-1
j_gene: TRBJ1-1
abundance: NA
CDR3aa: CASSNRQGERNTEAFF
CDR3nt: TGCGCCAGCAGCAATCGACAGGGTGAAAGGAACACTGAAGCTTTCTTT

d_gene: NA
v_gene: TRBV21-1
j_gene: TRBJ1-1
abundance: NA
CDR3aa: CASRIGQGQRFPEAFF
CDR3nt: TGTGCCAGCAGGATAGGACAGGGTCAAAGGTTTCCTGAAGCTTTCTTT

d_gene: TRBD1
v_gene: TRBV4-3
j_gene: TRBJ2-7
abundance: NA
CDR3aa: CASSQELGQIYEQYF
CDR3nt: TGCGCCAGCAGCCAAGAGTTGGGACAGATCTACGAGCAGTACTTC

d_gene: NA
v_gene: TRBV10-3
j_gene: TRBJ2-4
abundance: NA
CDR3aa: CAISEGGDKNIQYF
CDR3nt: TGTGCCATCAGTGAGGGAGGGGATAAAAACATTCAGTACTTC

d_gene: TRBD1
v_gene: TRBV11-1
j_gene: TRBJ1-1
abundance: NA
CDR3aa: CASSLVDGQGAAEAFF
CDR3nt: TGTGCCAGCAGCTTAGTTGACGGACAGGGGGCCGCTGAAGCTTTCTTT

d_gene: NA
v_gene: TRBV2
j_gene: TRBJ1-5
abundance: NA
CDR3aa: CASSTREGSNQPQHF
CDR3nt: TGTGCCAGCAGCACTCGGGAGGGGAGCAATCAGCCCCAGCATTTT

d_gene: TRBD1
v_gene: TRBV19
j_gene: TRBJ2-7
abundance: NA
CDR3aa: CASSRQGAYEQYF
CDR3nt: TGTGCCAGTAGTCGACAGGGGGCCTACGAGCAGTACTTC

d_gene: TRBD2
v_gene: TRBV7-2
j_gene: TRBJ2-5
abundance: NA
CDR3aa: CASSLTGTSGRAQETQYF
CDR3nt: TGTGCCAGCAGCTTGACCGGGACTAGCGGGAGGGCCCAAGAGACCCAGTACTTC

d_gene: NA
v_gene: TRBV6-1
j_gene: TRBJ2-5
abundance: NA
CDR3aa: CASRIAGTSKETQYF
CDR3nt: TGTGCCAGCAGGATCGCCGGGACATCTAAAGAGACCCAGTACTTC

d_gene: NA
v_gene: TRBV25-1
j_gene: TRBJ1-1
abundance: NA
CDR3aa: CASSERGLEAEAFF
CDR3nt: TGTGCCAGCAGTGAACGGGGCCTCGAGGCTGAAGCTTTCTTT

d_gene: TRBD1
v_gene: TRBV9
j_gene: TRBJ1-1
abundance: NA
CDR3aa: CASSAGTDLSSAEAFF
CDR3nt: TGTGCCAGCAGCGCTGGGACAGATTTGAGCTCAGCTGAAGCTTTCTTT

d_gene: NA
v_gene: TRBV7-2
j_gene: TRBJ2-2
abundance: NA
CDR3aa: CASSSYGTGELFF
CDR3nt: TGTGCCAGCAGCTCTTACGGCACCGGGGAGCTGTTTTTT

d_gene: NA
v_gene: TRBV5-1
j_gene: TRBJ2-2
abundance: NA
CDR3aa: CASSLGPETNTGELFF
CDR3nt: TGCGCCAGCAGCTTGGGTCCGGAAACGAACACCGGGGAGCTGTTTTTT

d_gene: NA
v_gene: TRBV4-3
j_gene: TRBJ1-5
abundance: NA
CDR3aa: CASSQDRGRAPQHF
CDR3nt: TGCGCCAGCAGCCAAGATCGGGGCAGGGCGCCCCAGCATTTT

d_gene: NA
v_gene: TRBV7-8
j_gene: TRBJ2-7
abundance: NA
CDR3aa: CASSLAGAYEQYF
CDR3nt: TGTGCCAGCAGCTTAGCGGGGGCCTACGAGCAGTACTTC

d_gene: NA
v_gene: TRBV11-3
j_gene: TRBJ1-2
abundance: few
CDR3aa: CASSFARGVSYTF
CDR3nt: TGTGCCAGCAGCTTCGCCCGGGGGGTTAGCTACACCTTC

d_gene: NA
v_gene: TRBV5-1
j_gene: TRBJ2-3
abundance: NA
CDR3aa: CASSLEQLTDTQYF
CDR3nt: TGCGCCAGCAGCTTGGAGCAGCTCACAGATACGCAGTATTTT

d_gene: NA
v_gene: TRBV10-3
j_gene: TRBJ2-1
abundance: NA
CDR3aa: CAISDGSRGNEQFF
CDR3nt: TGTGCCATCAGTGATGGTAGTAGAGGGAATGAGCAGTTCTTC

d_gene: TRBD1
v_gene: TRBV6-5
j_gene: TRBJ2-4
abundance: NA
CDR3aa: CASRPQGVKNIQYF
CDR3nt: TGTGCCAGCAGACCACAGGGGGTAAAAAACATTCAGTACTTC

d_gene: NA
v_gene: TRBV20-1
j_gene: TRBJ2-7
abundance: NA
CDR3aa: CSARRGYEQYF
CDR3nt: TGCAGTGCTAGGAGGGGGTACGAGCAGTACTTC

d_gene: NA
v_gene: TRBV19
j_gene: TRBJ2-5
abundance: NA
CDR3aa: CASRPTGSGETQYF
CDR3nt: TGTGCCAGTAGGCCGACAGGCTCCGGAGAGACCCAGTACTTC

d_gene: NA
v_gene: TRBV5-6
j_gene: TRBJ2-5
abundance: NA
CDR3aa: CASSFRVHQETQYF
CDR3nt: TGTGCCAGCAGCTTCAGGGTACACCAAGAGACCCAGTACTTC

d_gene: NA
v_gene: TRBV19
j_gene: TRBJ2-1
abundance: NA
CDR3aa: CASSIGAGRAYNEQFF
CDR3nt: TGTGCCAGTAGTATAGGCGCGGGAAGGGCCTACAATGAGCAGTTCTTC

d_gene: TRBD2
v_gene: TRBV7-2
j_gene: TRBJ2-1
abundance: NA
CDR3aa: CASSSTSGGANEQFF
CDR3nt: TGTGCCAGCAGCTCAACTAGCGGGGGGGCCAATGAGCAGTTCTTC

d_gene: NA
v_gene: TRBV27
j_gene: TRBJ2-4
abundance: few
CDR3aa: CASSADGNIQYF
CDR3nt: TGTGCCAGCAGTGCTGATGGAAACATTCAGTACTTC

d_gene: NA
v_gene: TRBV28
j_gene: TRBJ1-5
abundance: NA
CDR3aa: CASSPYGGSNQPQHF
CDR3nt: TGTGCCAGCAGCCCTTATGGAGGTAGCAATCAGCCCCAGCATTTT

d_gene: NA
v_gene: TRBV6-1
j_gene: TRBJ2-1
abundance: NA
CDR3aa: CASTRHSYNEQFF
CDR3nt: TGTGCCAGCACCCGACACTCCTACAATGAGCAGTTCTTC

d_gene: TRBD1
v_gene: TRBV19
j_gene: TRBJ2-5
abundance: NA
CDR3aa: CASSSSGGRYQETQYF
CDR3nt: TGTGCCAGTAGTTCGTCAGGGGGCCGATACCAAGAGACCCAGTACTTC

d_gene: NA
v_gene: TRBV11-2
j_gene: TRBJ1-5
abundance: NA
CDR3aa: CASSLGLNQPQHF
CDR3nt: TGTGCCAGCAGCTTAGGGCTCAATCAGCCCCAGCATTTT